The sequence of this T cell receptor (beta chain) was determined in a study of T cells in women clearing cervical HPV infection. V trimming: 4 bases; J trimming: 5 bases; junction bases outside the gene matches: 18. The CDR3 consists of 17 residues. CDR1 is GTSNPN, CDR2 SVGIG, per germline (reference sequence). TCRdb keeps only in-frame clones here, not all; method: immunoSEQ multiplex PCR. This listing includes 35,000 to 50,000 clones. As to this clone: The read terminates 3 residues ahead of where the CDR3 ends, so the germline J gene completes it.

The clonotype originates from a woman between 18 and 70 years old with a cervical HPV16 infection that either progressed to CIN3+ or cleared (not recorded which). The sequenced material came from blood buffy coat. The V call is TRBV30, the J call TRBJ2-3; 7 bases line up with TRBD2. The CDR3: CAWMSGGGVYKVDTQYF. The sequenced part of the CDR3 DNA is TGTGCCTGGATGTCGGGCGGGGGAGTTTATAAGGTAGATACG.